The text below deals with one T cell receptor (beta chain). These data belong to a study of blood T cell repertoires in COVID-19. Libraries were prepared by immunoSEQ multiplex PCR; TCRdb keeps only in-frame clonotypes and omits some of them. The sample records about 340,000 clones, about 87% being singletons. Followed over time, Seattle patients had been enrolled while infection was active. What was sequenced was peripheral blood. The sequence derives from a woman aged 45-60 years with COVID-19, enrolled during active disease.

CDR3 amino acids: CATSRPSGTGGHEQYF. CDR3 DNA: TGTGCCACCAGCAGACCCTCCGGGACAGGGGGTCACGAGCAGTACTTC. J is TRBJ2-7 and V is TRBV15; 11 bases agree with TRBD1. The V gene end was trimmed by 2 bases and the J gene end by 5 bases; junction bases not matched to a gene: 8. CDR3 length equals 16 residues. Germline V CDR1 and CDR2: LNHNV, YYDKDF (reference sequence).